This T cell receptor (beta chain) was identified during a study of CD8+CD57+ T cells in acquired aplastic anemia. Background on the study: Isolated CD4+ and CD8+ cells, once sorted, yielded DNA averaging about 3.1 ug.

This clonotype occurred many times. Antigen specificity is unknown. Profiling that covered TCR beta VDJ and CDR3 relied on genomic DNA as its template. A single record per CDR3 protein comes from TCRdb applying MiXCR to the reads. Among approximately 65,000 distinct CDR3 sequences listed, 55% were seen once. Germline assignment: CDR1 SGHTA and CDR2 FQGTGA. The CDR3 totals 15 residues. V lost 5 bases, J lost 4 bases, and 5 bases stayed unmatched. Findings and caveats of the study: The same twenty-nine CD8+ CDR3 sequences occurred in patients and in controls.

The genes are TRBV7-3 and TRBJ2-1; 10 bases agree with TRBD2. Sequences were obtained from sorted CD4+, CD8+, or CD8+CD57+ T cells (not recorded which) from PBMCs. The origin of this receptor is a human donor in good health, serving as a control. Here the CDR3 reads CASSGAGGPYNEQFF. The CDR3 DNA is TGTGCCAGCAGCGGAGCGGGAGGGCCTTACAATGAGCAGTTCTTC.